These 25 T cell receptor beta chains originate from one sample sequenced in a study of blood T cell repertoires in COVID-19. Sequenced by immunoSEQ multiplex PCR; TCRdb stores in-frame clones only, minus some. The sample has under 200,000 clones, 85% seen once. The specimen was peripheral blood. These receptors were collected from a woman over 75 with acute or convalescent COVID-19.

V and J are TRBV19 and TRBJ2-1, with D perhaps matching TRBD1 (6 bases). The CDR3 has 15 residues. In germline, CDR1 is LNHDA, CDR2 SQIVND (reference sequence). Trimming cost V 7 bases and J 9 bases, with 22 bases left between them. The CDR3 bases are TGTGCCAGTACCCGAGGGAGTCAGGGGACCAGTGAGCAGTTCTTC. Translated, it gives CASTRGSQGTSEQFF. Full variable domain (remainder filled in from reference TRBV19 and TRBJ2-1): DGGITQSPKYLFRKEGQNVTLSCEQNLNHDAMYWYRQDPGQGLRLIYYSQIVNDFQKGDIAEGYSVSREKKESFPLTVTSAQKNPTAFYLCASTRGSQGTSEQFFGPGTRLTVL.

The J gene is TRBJ1-2, the V gene TRBV5-1; no definite D call. Trimming left V 0 bases short and J 4 bases short, with 4 bases between. CDR3 length: 12 amino acids. Germline CDR1 SGHRS, CDR2 YFSETQ. The CDR3, as DNA: TGCGCCAGCAGCTTGGACAGCTATGGCTACACCTTC. Its protein product is CASSLDSYGYTF.

V and J are TRBV19 and TRBJ1-2; TRBD1 agrees at 7 bases. Germline CDR1 reads LNHDA; CDR2 reads SQIVND (reference sequence). V was clipped by 5 bases and J by 8 bases; unmatched bases: 5. The CDR3 is 12 amino acids. The DNA of the CDR3 is TGTGCCAGTAGTCCACGACAGGGCGGCTACACCTTC. As protein: CASSPRQGGYTF.

The chain combines TRBV5-1 with TRBJ2-5; the match to TRBD1 covers 9 bases. Germline V gives CDR1 SGHRS, CDR2 YFSETQ. After removal of 3 bases from V and 5 bases from J, the junction contained 5 bases not matched to a gene. This CDR3 contains 14 residues. The chain's CDR3 is CASSSTGGVETQYF. CDR3 DNA: TGCGCCAGCAGCTCGACAGGGGGGGTGGAGACCCAGTACTTC.

This chain joins TRBV3-1 (or the pseudogene TRBV3-2) and TRBJ2-7; 11 bases agree with TRBD2. The V and J ends lost 5 bases and 5 bases, in that order; junction bases with no gene match: 5. Germline CDR1 reads LGHDT; CDR2 reads YNNKEL (reference sequence). The CDR3 covers 14 residues. The CDR3 protein is CASSSTSGADEQYF. In nucleotides, the CDR3 is TGTGCCAGCAGCTCGACTAGCGGGGCGGACGAGCAGTACTTC.

This sequence joins TRBV2 and TRBJ2-7; TRBD2 matches at 13 bases. The CDR3 has 14 amino acids. CDR1 is SNHLY, CDR2 FYNNEI, per germline. Trimming took 7 bases from V and 3 from J; bases not matched to a gene: 3. CDR3 in DNA: TGTGCCAGCATTTGGACTAGCGGGAGCTACGAGCAGTACTTC. Translation gives CASIWTSGSYEQYF.

The CDR3 is CSAGPGRIYEQYF. Written as DNA, the CDR3 is TGCAGCGCAGGCCCAGGGAGGATATACGAGCAGTACTTC. The chain joins TRBV29-1 to TRBJ2-7, with D tentatively TRBD2 (6 bases). V was pared by 7 bases and J by 4 bases, with 17 bases between. CDR3 length: 13 amino acids. The germline V gene encodes CDR1 SQVTM and CDR2 ANQGSEA.

This chain joins TRBV7-8 and TRBJ1-4; 9 positions match TRBD1. The CDR3 is 15 amino acids. Unmatched junction bases numbered 7, after V lost 0 bases and J lost 11 bases. Germline assignment: CDR1 SGHVS and CDR2 FQNEAQ. In DNA form, the CDR3 reads TGTGCCAGCAGCTTAGCGACAGGGGGATCATCGAAACTGTTTTTT. Protein product: CASSLATGGSSKLFF.

The chain links TRBV19 to TRBJ2-2, with 9 bases lining up with TRBD2. The CDR3 runs to 17 residues. The germline V gene has CDR1 LNHDA and CDR2 SQIVND (reference sequence). Unmatched junction bases numbered 12, after V lost 7 bases and J lost 3 bases. The CDR3 here is CASKVLAGTGYTGELFF. The CDR3 DNA reads TGTGCCAGTAAGGTCCTAGCGGGAACGGGGTACACCGGGGAGCTGTTTTTT. The full variable domain, in which reference TRBV19 and TRBJ2-2 provide the parts outside the CDR3, is DGGITQSPKYLFRKEGQNVTLSCEQNLNHDAMYWYRQDPGQGLRLIYYSQIVNDFQKGDIAEGYSVSREKKESFPLTVTSAQKNPTAFYLCASKVLAGTGYTGELFFGEGSRLTVL.

The chain combines TRBV30 with TRBJ1-4; unclear D gene. The germline V and J ends were trimmed by 6 bases and 5 bases, with 13 bases remaining between them. Germline V CDR1 and CDR2: GTSNPN, SVGIG (reference sequence). The CDR3 is made up of 13 amino acids. CDR3 in DNA: TGTGCCTGCCAAGCAGGAGGGAATGAAAAACTGTTTTTT. Protein product: CACQAGGNEKLFF.

The genes are TRBV20-1 and TRBJ1-5, with no clear D. The V and J ends lost 3 bases and 0 bases respectively, with 15 bases between them. The CDR3 is 16 amino acids. Germline V gene data show CDR1 as DFQATT and CDR2 as SNEGSKA (reference sequence). The CDR3 sequence is CSASRGSRGSNQPQHF. The CDR3 DNA is TGCAGTGCTAGTAGAGGTTCCCGTGGTAGCAATCAGCCCCAGCATTTT.

The chain is built from TRBV9 and TRBJ2-1, with 8 bases aligning to TRBD1. Unmatched junction bases numbered 4, after V lost 2 bases and J lost 6 bases. CDR3 length: 14 residues. CDR1 SGDLS and CDR2 YYNGEE come from the germline V gene. The CDR3 nucleotides read TGTGCCAGCAGCGTGACAGGGGCCAGCAATGAGCAGTTCTTC. Residues: CASSVTGASNEQFF.

This clone was seen repeatedly, ten times or more. The gene calls are TRBV2 and TRBJ1-1, with 9 bases that match TRBD1. This CDR3 has 13 residues. Germline V CDR1 and CDR2: SNHLY, FYNNEI. V shed 5 bases and J 3 bases; nucleotides not matched to a gene: 1. The CDR3 DNA sequence: TGTGCCAGCAGTTGGGACAGGGACACTGAAGCTTTCTTT. It codes for CASSWDRDTEAFF.

This clone was recorded a few times. The CDR3 region has the DNA TGTGCCAGCAGGGGGGGTGGAGGGGATCAGCCCCAGCATTTT. Its protein product is CASRGGGGDQPQHF. The chain carries TRBV6-6 and TRBJ1-5; tentative D call: TRBD1 (5 bases). Germline V gives CDR1 MNHNY, CDR2 SVGAGI (reference sequence). CDR3 length equals 14 residues. V was trimmed by 6 bases and J by 5 bases, leaving 14 bases between them.

The chain has TRBV6-5 and TRBJ1-6; 7 bases align to TRBD1. The CDR3 sequence is 13 residues long. The junction had 7 bases not matched to a gene; V was cut back by 8 bases and J by 9 bases. Germline CDR1 is MNHEY and CDR2 is SVGAGI. CDR3 amino acids: CASRQGLGSPLHF. CDR3 DNA: TGTGCCAGCCGACAGGGATTGGGTTCACCCCTCCACTTT.

This clone appeared a few times. V gene TRBV11-2 combines with J gene TRBJ2-7, with 10 bases matching TRBD2. The germline gives CDR1 SGHAT, CDR2 FQNNGV. V lost 5 bases, J lost 0 bases, and 10 bases stayed unmatched. The CDR3 is made up of 17 amino acids. In DNA, the CDR3 is TGTGCCAGCAGCCTCGCCACCGGGACTAGCGTCTCCTACGAGCAGTACTTC. Protein sequence: CASSLATGTSVSYEQYF.

This chain connects TRBV7-2 to TRBJ2-5; TRBD1 matches 10 bases. Germline CDR1 and CDR2: SGHTA and FQGNSA. Trimming cost V 5 bases and J 5 bases; bases outside gene matches: 8. The CDR3 totals 15 residues. CDR3 bases: TGTGCCAGCAGCCTATTGGGACAGGGGTGGGAGACCCAGTACTTC. It specifies CASSLLGQGWETQYF.

This clone was found once. The rearrangement links TRBV7-9 to TRBJ2-3, with 12 bases matching TRBD2. The CDR3 is made up of 17 amino acids. CDR1 and CDR2 from the germline V gene are SEHNR and FQNEAQ (reference sequence). The V and J ends lost 5 bases and 4 bases, in that order; junction bases with no gene match: 10. CDR3 loop: CASSPRPSGRAADTQYF. The CDR3 DNA reads TGTGCCAGCAGCCCCCGCCCTAGCGGGAGGGCGGCAGATACGCAGTATTTT.

This chain connects TRBV3-1 (or the pseudogene TRBV3-2) to TRBJ1-3; TRBD1 agrees at 7 bases. V dropped 3 bases and J dropped 4; count of bases not matched to a gene: 12. There are 17 residues in the CDR3. Germline values: CDR1 LGHDT, CDR2 YNNKEL (reference sequence). CDR3 residues: CASSQFPDRVRGNTIYF. Written as DNA, the CDR3 is TGTGCCAGCAGCCAGTTCCCTGACAGGGTTCGAGGAAACACCATATATTTT.

V gene TRBV27 combines with J gene TRBJ1-6; possible D gene TRBD1, 5 bases. This CDR3 has 18 amino acids. Germline V gene data show CDR1 as MNHEY and CDR2 as SMNVEV (reference sequence). V lost 6 bases, J lost 6 bases, and 24 bases lay in between. This CDR3 reads CASSRTPPVPGGNSPLHF. The DNA of the CDR3 is TGTGCCAGCAGCCGGACCCCACCAGTTCCGGGGGGTAATTCACCCCTCCACTTT.

The chain links TRBV19 to TRBJ1-1; unclear D gene. With 0 bases removed from V and 1 base from J, the gap between germline ends came to 9 bases. The CDR3 runs to 15 residues. Germline loops: CDR1 LNHDA, CDR2 SQIVND (reference sequence). CDR3 in amino acids: CASSIDVQRNTEAFF. In DNA form, the CDR3 reads TGTGCCAGTAGTATAGACGTACAAAGGAACACTGAAGCTTTCTTT.

The CDR3 here is CASSPLLDRANYGYTF. CDR3 DNA: TGTGCCAGCTCACCATTGTTGGACAGGGCTAACTATGGCTACACCTTC. The gene calls are TRBV18 and TRBJ1-2; 8 nucleotides agree with TRBD1. The germline gives CDR1 KGHSH, CDR2 LQKENI. Trimming took 2 bases from V and 0 from J; bases not matched to a gene: 5. CDR3 length equals 16 residues.

This clone was seen only a few times. The chain has TRBV7-2 and TRBJ2-3; 14 nucleotides line up with TRBD2. This CDR3 has 19 amino acids. In germline, CDR1 is SGHTA, CDR2 FQGNSA. After removal of 5 bases from V and 0 bases from J, the junction contained 10 bases not matched to a gene. CDR3 protein: CASSLPPGLAGGSTDTQYF. The CDR3 DNA follows: TGTGCCAGCAGCCTCCCGCCCGGACTAGCGGGAGGTAGCACAGATACGCAGTATTTT.

The genes are TRBV6-4 and TRBJ1-1, with 7 bases fitting TRBD1. V gave up 6 bases and J gave up 1 base; unmatched junction bases: 11. Germline V gene lookup returns CDR1 MRHNA and CDR2 SNTAGT. The CDR3 loop spans 16 amino acids. The CDR3 DNA reads TGTGCCAGCAGACGAGACTGGGGACAGAAGAACACTGAAGCTTTCTTT. Translation gives CASRRDWGQKNTEAFF.

This clone was found once. This rearrangement joins TRBV20-1 to TRBJ1-6; a possible D gene is TRBD1 (5 bases). This CDR3 has 13 amino acids. Trimming took 3 bases from V and 10 from J, leaving 13 bases between them. Germline values: CDR1 DFQATT, CDR2 SNEGSKA (reference sequence). The CDR3 region is CSASSRASSPLHF. The CDR3 DNA sequence: TGCAGTGCTAGTTCCAGGGCGTCCTCACCCCTCCACTTT.